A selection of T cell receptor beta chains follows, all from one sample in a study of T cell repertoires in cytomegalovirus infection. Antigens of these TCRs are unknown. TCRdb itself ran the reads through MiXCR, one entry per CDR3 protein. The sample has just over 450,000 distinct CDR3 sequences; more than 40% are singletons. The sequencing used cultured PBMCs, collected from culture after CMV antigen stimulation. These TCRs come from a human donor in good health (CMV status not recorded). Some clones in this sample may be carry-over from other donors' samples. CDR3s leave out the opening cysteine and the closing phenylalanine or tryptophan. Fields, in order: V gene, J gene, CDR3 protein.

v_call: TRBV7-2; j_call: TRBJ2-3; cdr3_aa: ASSFDGWGRAVQDTQY
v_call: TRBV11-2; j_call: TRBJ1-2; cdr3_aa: ASSVNRDHGYT
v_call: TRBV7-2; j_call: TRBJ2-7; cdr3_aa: ASSLGQRAYEQY
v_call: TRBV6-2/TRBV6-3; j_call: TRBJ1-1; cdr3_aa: ASSYVGTEAF
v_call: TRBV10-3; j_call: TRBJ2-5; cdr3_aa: AISAAGQETQY
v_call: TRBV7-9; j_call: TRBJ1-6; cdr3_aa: ASSPKTGRVILH
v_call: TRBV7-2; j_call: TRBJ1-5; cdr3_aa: ASSLRGLGQPQH
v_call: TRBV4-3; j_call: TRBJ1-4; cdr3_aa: ASSQDIGSTNEKLF
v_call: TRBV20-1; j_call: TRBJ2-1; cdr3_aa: SASSGGYNEQF
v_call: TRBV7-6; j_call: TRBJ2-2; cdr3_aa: ASSPVAGGLGGELF